This T cell receptor beta chain was sequenced during a study of blood T cell repertoires in COVID-19. V shed 5 bases and J 2 bases; nucleotides not matched to a gene: 9. The CDR3 spans 16 residues. The germline CDR1 and CDR2 sequences are LGHDT and YNNKEL (reference sequence). The authors' processing: Estimates of nucleated cell counts were drawn from the amplification of reference gene primers. The assay was immunoSEQ multiplex PCR, and TCRdb's table has in-frame clones only and misses some. V and J calls plus clone size are reproduced from that table; the DNA served to infer D and trimming. The sample shows 300,000 or so clones, about 88% of them seen only once.

The source is an older man with acute or convalescent COVID-19. The sequencing sample was made of peripheral blood. This chain connects TRBV3-1 (or the pseudogene TRBV3-2) to TRBJ2-3, with 8 bases identical to TRBD1. CDR3 in DNA: TGTGCCAGCAGCGACAGGGGCCCACATCCCACAGATACGCAGTATTTT. This codes for CASSDRGPHPTDTQYF.